Sequencing of this T cell receptor (beta chain) was carried out in a study of beta chain features in type 1 diabetes. Sequencing targeted expressed TCRB transcripts, as all isolated RNA had been reverse transcribed. TCRdb's table, derived via immunoSEQ multiplex PCR, lists solely in-frame clones and lacks some. The profile shows around 170,000 clones, roughly 9% of them singletons. Comments on this clone: Its antigen is unidentified.

The V end lost 1 base, the J end lost 2 bases, and 15 bases lay between the germline ends. This CDR3 has 17 residues. Germline lookup yields CDR1 SNHLY and CDR2 FYNNEI. Study-wide results and caveats: Moderate yet significant TCRB CDR3 shortening was seen in Type 1 diabetes patients in all four CD4+ subsets.

The sequence came from a woman in her 30s with type 1 diabetes. The rearrangement uses TRBV2 and TRBJ1-5; D is possibly TRBD1 (6 bases). Sample: central memory CD4+ T cells from blood. The CDR3 bases are TGTGCCAGCAGTGAAGGGGTGGCAGGGGCGGGCAATCAGCCCCAGCATTTT. Amino acids: CASSEGVAGAGNQPQHF.